The next 27 T cell receptor beta chains were all read from a single sample in a study of cytomegalovirus exposure and HLA in healthy donors. Primers included in the PCR were 60 Vbeta and 13 Jbeta primers. Repertoires were generated with immunoSEQ multiplex PCR, while TCRdb's copy carries only in-frame clones and drops some. The sample holds roughly 98,000 clones, about four fifths seen once. The sequencing sample was made of PBMCs. These receptors were taken from a woman in her seventies in good health and CMV-seropositive.

This sequence joins TRBV4-2 and TRBJ1-2; possible D gene TRBD1, 6 bases. Germline V gene data show CDR1 as LGHNA and CDR2 as YNFKEQ. This CDR3 spans 14 amino acids. Deletions cut 5 bases from V and 7 bases from J, with 17 bases between. The DNA for the CDR3 is TGTGCCAGCAGCGCCCTAAACAGGGCCGGTGGCTACACCTTC. It codes for CASSALNRAGGYTF.

The gene calls are TRBV29-1 and TRBJ1-6, with no clear D. V lost 4 bases to trimming and J lost 8 bases, with 12 bases between them. Germline CDR1 SQVTM, CDR2 ANQGSEA. This CDR3 is built from 13 residues. The CDR3 nucleotides read TGCAGCGTTGCCGTCGGAGGAGATTCACCCCTCCACTTT. This translates into CSVAVGGDSPLHF.

This clone occurred a few times. The chain recombines TRBV27 with TRBJ2-2; 11 nucleotides align to TRBD2. The CDR3 length is 15 residues. V trimming: 3 bases; J trimming: 7 bases; junction bases outside the gene matches: 4. CDR1 MNHEY and CDR2 SMNVEV come from the germline V gene (reference sequence). Written as DNA, the CDR3 is TGTGCCAGCAGTTTCGGACTAGCGGGTATCGGGGAGCTGTTTTTT. Its protein product is CASSFGLAGIGELFF.

The chain is built from TRBV5-1 and TRBJ2-7; 7 positions match TRBD1. The CDR3 runs to 13 residues. The germline V gene encodes CDR1 SGHRS and CDR2 YFSETQ. Trimming cost V 1 base and J 3 bases; bases outside gene matches: 1. This CDR3 is CASSLRTGYEQYF. CDR3 DNA sequence: TGCGCCAGCAGCTTGAGGACAGGCTACGAGCAGTACTTC.

This rearrangement joins TRBV5-1 to TRBJ2-3; 7 positions agree with TRBD2. There are 16 residues in the CDR3. In germline, CDR1 is SGHRS, CDR2 YFSETQ. After removal of 4 bases from V and 1 base from J, the junction contained 9 bases not matched to a gene. In DNA form, the CDR3 reads TGCGCCAGCAGCCCGGGTATCACTAGCGGCACAGATACGCAGTATTTT. It encodes CASSPGITSGTDTQYF.

This clone has more than one count but fewer than ten. This rearrangement joins TRBV7-9 to TRBJ2-1; 7 nucleotides align to TRBD1. J gave up 7 bases and V 4 bases, and 7 bases lay outside the gene matches. Germline V CDR1 and CDR2: SEHNR, FQNEAQ (reference sequence). This CDR3 is 14 amino acids long. In DNA form, the CDR3 reads TGTGCCAGCAGCTCTAATACCAGGGGGAATGAGCAGTTCTTC. This gives the protein CASSSNTRGNEQFF.

The rearrangement uses TRBV6-5 and TRBJ1-3; 7 bases align to TRBD1. Germline-derived CDR1 and CDR2 are MNHEY and SVGAGI. V trimming: 0 bases; J trimming: 2 bases; junction bases outside the gene matches: 4. The CDR3 has 16 amino acids. CDR3 residues: CASSYSDRAAGNTIYF. Written as DNA, the CDR3 is TGTGCCAGCAGTTACTCAGACAGGGCCGCTGGAAACACCATATATTTT.

The chain carries TRBV28 and TRBJ2-1; 10 bases line up with TRBD2. Trimming at V came to 9 bases and at J to 3 bases, leaving 8 bases not matched to a gene. The CDR3 consists of 15 residues. CDR1 MDHEN and CDR2 SYDVKM come from the germline V gene. CDR3 in amino acids: CASPDASGSYNEQFF. The CDR3 DNA reads as TGTGCCAGTCCAGACGCTAGCGGGAGCTACAATGAGCAGTTCTTC. The full variable domain, completed using reference TRBV28 and TRBJ2-1, is DVKVTQSSRYLVKRTGEKVFLECVQDMDHENMFWYRQDPGLGLRLIYFSYDVKMKEKGDIPEGYSVSREKKERFSLILESASTNQTSMYLCASPDASGSYNEQFFGPGTRLTVL.

The chain links TRBV20-1 to TRBJ1-1; D unresolved. Germline loops: CDR1 DFQATT, CDR2 SNEGSKA (reference sequence). V dropped 0 bases and J dropped 6 bases, with 5 bases sitting between them. The CDR3 is made up of 11 amino acids. CDR3 in DNA: TGCAGTGCTAGAGATCTATCTGAAGCTTTCTTT. It is translated as CSARDLSEAFF.

This rearrangement joins TRBV29-1 to TRBJ2-1; 11 bases map to TRBD2. V dropped 6 bases and J dropped 9; count of bases not matched to a gene: 4. Germline CDR1 and CDR2: SQVTM and ANQGSEA. The CDR3 totals 12 residues. The CDR3 sequence: CSVTGTSGEQFF. The DNA for the CDR3 is TGCAGCGTAACCGGGACTAGCGGTGAGCAGTTCTTC.

The chain is built from TRBV6-5 and TRBJ2-1, with 8 nucleotides matching TRBD2. The length of the CDR3 is 15 residues. Germline assignment: CDR1 MNHEY and CDR2 SVGAGI. Trimming at V came to 4 bases and at J to 11 bases, leaving 13 bases not matched to a gene. CDR3 sequence reads: CASSSPLAGGPKQFF. CDR3 DNA sequence: TGTGCCAGCAGTTCCCCTCTCGCGGGAGGCCCCAAGCAGTTCTTC.

The chain recombines TRBV2 with TRBJ1-5; 9 nucleotides align to TRBD1. In germline, CDR1 is SNHLY, CDR2 FYNNEI. The ends lost 7 bases at V and 5 bases at J; junction bases unmatched: 9. The CDR3 consists of 15 residues. The CDR3, as DNA: TGTGCCAGCAAACCTACAGGGGGCCGGGATCAGCCCCAGCATTTT. It encodes CASKPTGGRDQPQHF.

This chain joins TRBV5-8 and TRBJ2-1; 7 positions agree with TRBD2. V dropped 4 bases and J dropped 0; count of bases not matched to a gene: 4. Germline V lookup: CDR1 SGHTS, CDR2 YDEGEE. CDR3 length: 15 amino acids. This chain's CDR3 is CASSPWGGSYNEQFF. The CDR3 DNA reads TGTGCCAGCAGCCCATGGGGGGGCTCCTACAATGAGCAGTTCTTC.

CDR3 region: CASSFWDRDYEQYF. In DNA, the CDR3 is TGTGCCAGCAGCTTTTGGGACAGGGACTACGAGCAGTACTTC. The V gene is TRBV7-9, the J gene TRBJ2-7; 9 nucleotides line up with TRBD1. V lost 3 bases to trimming and J lost 3 bases; unmatched junction nucleotides: 3. Germline V CDR1 and CDR2: SEHNR, FQNEAQ (reference sequence). The CDR3 sequence is 14 residues long.

V and J are TRBV5-4 and TRBJ2-5; 7 bases are a match to TRBD1. V lost 3 bases and J lost 1; bases outside the gene matches: 3. Germline lookup yields CDR1 SGHNT and CDR2 YYREEE (reference sequence). The CDR3 is 14 amino acids. The CDR3 nucleotides are TGTGCCAGCAGCTCCGGGACAGTCCAAGAGACCCAGTACTTC. Its translation is CASSSGTVQETQYF. Variable domain in full (rest from reference TRBV5-4 and TRBJ2-5): ETGVTQSPTHLIKTRGQQVTLRCSSQSGHNTVSWYQQALGQGPQFIFQYYREEENGRGNFPPRFSGLQFPNYSSELNVNALELDDSALYLCASSSGTVQETQYFGPGTRLLVL.

V gene TRBV19 combines with J gene TRBJ1-5; the D is unclear. Germline V gene lookup returns CDR1 LNHDA and CDR2 SQIVND (reference sequence). Trimming removed 9 bases at V and 3 bases at J, with 18 bases between. This CDR3 contains 15 residues. This CDR3 is CASGEFRGSNQPQHF. The CDR3 coding sequence is TGTGCCAGCGGAGAGTTTCGGGGATCCAATCAGCCCCAGCATTTT.

The chain recombines TRBV28 with TRBJ2-7; D possibly corresponds to TRBD1 (5 bases). CDR1 and CDR2 (germline): MDHEN, SYDVKM. Trimming took 3 bases from V and 3 from J, leaving 12 bases between them. CDR3 size: 14 residues. CDR3 nucleotide sequence: TGTGCCAGCAGTTTTGAACAGGCAAACTACGAGCAGTACTTC. Amino acid sequence: CASSFEQANYEQYF.

The V and J genes are TRBV28 and TRBJ1-2, with TRBD1 matching over 9 bases. The junction had 7 bases not matched to a gene; V was cut back by 5 bases and J by 3 bases. CDR1 MDHEN and CDR2 SYDVKM come from the germline V gene. CDR3 length: 15 amino acids. CDR3 sequence reads: CASSETGGSHYGYTF. The CDR3, as DNA: TGTGCCAGCAGTGAAACAGGGGGCAGTCACTATGGCTACACCTTC.

This sequence joins TRBV6-5 and TRBJ1-2; weak D call: TRBD1 (6 bases). This CDR3 is 14 amino acids long. Deletions cut 2 bases from V and 4 bases from J, with 11 bases between. Germline CDR1 is MNHEY and CDR2 is SVGAGI. This CDR3 reads CASSYKDRFYGYTF. In nucleotides, the CDR3 is TGTGCCAGCAGTTACAAGGACAGATTCTATGGCTACACCTTC.

The J gene is TRBJ2-1, the V gene TRBV28; weak D call: TRBD2 (5 bases). Germline assignment: CDR1 MDHEN and CDR2 SYDVKM. The CDR3 has 13 residues. Trimming left V 5 bases short and J 10 bases short, with 15 bases between. CDR3 nucleotides: TGTGCCAGCAGTCCTGGGCTCGAGCGGGAGCAGTTCTTC. Protein product: CASSPGLEREQFF. Filled out from reference TRBV28 and TRBJ2-1, the complete variable domain reads DVKVTQSSRYLVKRTGEKVFLECVQDMDHENMFWYRQDPGLGLRLIYFSYDVKMKEKGDIPEGYSVSREKKERFSLILESASTNQTSMYLCASSPGLEREQFFGPGTRLTVL.

The chain uses TRBV7-6 and TRBJ1-1; D unresolved. The CDR3 runs to 12 residues. Trimming shortened V by 4 bases and J by 8 bases, and 11 bases separated the two germline ends. Germline-derived CDR1 and CDR2 are SGHVS and FNYEAQ. The CDR3 sequence: CASSSRAGEAFF. Here the CDR3 DNA reads TGTGCCAGCAGCTCGAGGGCGGGCGAAGCTTTCTTT. Together with reference TRBV7-6 and TRBJ1-1, the CDR3 gives the full variable domain: GAGVSQSPRYKVTKRGQDVALRCDPISGHVSLYWYRQALGQGPEFLTYFNYEAQQDKSGLPNDRFSAERPEGSISTLTIQRTEQRDSAMYRCASSSRAGEAFFGQGTRLTVV.

The rearrangement uses TRBV30 and TRBJ2-3; the D gene is possibly TRBD2 (6 bases). The CDR3 extends over 17 amino acids. With 2 bases removed from V and 2 bases from J, the gap between germline ends came to 20 bases. Germline assignment: CDR1 GTSNPN and CDR2 SVGIG (reference sequence). CDR3 sequence: CAWSRGRASDPTDTQYF. DNA of the CDR3: TGTGCCTGGAGTAGAGGTAGGGCTAGCGACCCCACAGATACGCAGTATTTT.

The chain recombines TRBV5-8 with TRBJ2-2; unclear D gene. The CDR3 has 14 amino acids. Germline V lookup: CDR1 SGHTS, CDR2 YDEGEE. V lost 1 base and J lost 5, with 9 bases in between. The chain's CDR3 is CASSLFRWTGELFF. Here the CDR3 DNA reads TGTGCCAGCAGCTTGTTCAGGTGGACCGGGGAGCTGTTTTTT.

This chain connects TRBV9 to TRBJ1-1; perhaps TRBD1 as D (5 bases). The V gene lost 0 bases and the J gene lost 0 bases, with 12 bases spanning the gap. Germline V gene sequence: CDR1 SGDLS, CDR2 YYNGEE. The CDR3 has 16 amino acids. The CDR3 protein is CASSVGPGRMNTEAFF. The CDR3 DNA reads TGTGCCAGCAGCGTAGGCCCAGGGCGGATGAACACTGAAGCTTTCTTT.

The chain couples TRBV5-1 to TRBJ2-7; perhaps TRBD1 as D (5 bases). This CDR3 spans 17 amino acids. Germline CDR1 is SGHRS and CDR2 is YFSETQ. The V and J ends lost 2 bases and 2 bases respectively, with 20 bases between them. CDR3 nucleotide sequence: TGCGCCAGCAGCTTACCCTCTTTTGGGGCAGCAGCCTACGAGCAGTACTTC. Its translation is CASSLPSFGAAAYEQYF.

The rearrangement links TRBV5-1 to TRBJ2-2, with 10 bases lining up with TRBD2. The CDR3 consists of 15 residues. With 2 bases clipped from V and 6 bases from J, the junction kept 4 bases outside the gene matches. Germline V gives CDR1 SGHRS, CDR2 YFSETQ. The CDR3 nucleotides read TGCGCCAGCAGCTTTAGCGGGGGGCTCGCCGGGGAGCTGTTTTTT. Translation: CASSFSGGLAGELFF.

The table lists this clone with a few counts. This sequence joins TRBV28 and TRBJ2-7; 8 bases agree with TRBD1. The CDR3 is made up of 14 amino acids. The V gene's germline CDR1 is MDHEN and CDR2 SYDVKM. With V trimmed by 5 bases and J by 4 bases, 7 bases remained unmatched. The CDR3: CASSNGQGAYEQYF. In nucleotides, the CDR3 is TGTGCCAGCAGTAACGGACAGGGAGCGTACGAGCAGTACTTC.